This T cell receptor (beta chain) was observed in a study of control samples from healthy donors and cancer patients. This CDR3 region has 15 residues. After removal of 0 bases from V and 4 bases from J, the junction contained 2 bases not matched to a gene. Germline CDR1 and CDR2: SEHNR and FQNEAQ (reference sequence). Assay used: immunoSEQ multiplex PCR; TCRdb lists only in-frame clones, some missing. The sample lists about 150,000 clones, over 90% seen once, with around 2.2% in the top ten. This receptor was identified in a middle-aged man in good health. The specimen sequenced was blood. The chain couples TRBV7-9 to TRBJ1-4; 7 nucleotides align to TRBD1. CDR3 region: CASSLAGGGNEKLFF. The CDR3 region has the DNA TGTGCCAGCAGCTTAGCAGGGGGCGGTAATGAAAAACTGTTTTTT.